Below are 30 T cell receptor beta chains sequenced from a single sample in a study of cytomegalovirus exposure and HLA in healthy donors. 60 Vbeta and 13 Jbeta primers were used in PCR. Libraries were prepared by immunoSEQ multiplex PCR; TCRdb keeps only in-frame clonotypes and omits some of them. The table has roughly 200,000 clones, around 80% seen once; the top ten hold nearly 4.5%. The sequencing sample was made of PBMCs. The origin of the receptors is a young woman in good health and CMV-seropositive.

As DNA, the CDR3 is TGTGCCAGCAGCTTGGAGGGGAGGGCCGTTACAGATACGCAGTATTTT. Encoded protein: CASSLEGRAVTDTQYF. V is TRBV5-8 and J is TRBJ2-3; TRBD2 matches at 7 bases. Germline trimming cut 0 bases from V and 3 bases from J; bases unmatched to any gene: 7. CDR3 size: 16 residues. Germline values: CDR1 SGHTS, CDR2 YDEGEE.

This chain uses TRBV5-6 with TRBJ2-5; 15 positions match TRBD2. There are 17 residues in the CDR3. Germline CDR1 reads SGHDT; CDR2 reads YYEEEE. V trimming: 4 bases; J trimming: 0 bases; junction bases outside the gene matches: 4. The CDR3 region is CASSIGLAGGYQETQYF. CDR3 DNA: TGTGCCAGCAGCATCGGACTAGCGGGAGGGTACCAAGAGACCCAGTACTTC.

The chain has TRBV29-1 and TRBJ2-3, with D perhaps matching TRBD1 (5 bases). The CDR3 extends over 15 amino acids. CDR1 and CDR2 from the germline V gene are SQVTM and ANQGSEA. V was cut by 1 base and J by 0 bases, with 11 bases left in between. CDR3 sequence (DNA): TGCAGCGTTGAAGCCCCAGGGTCTAGCACAGATACGCAGTATTTT. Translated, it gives CSVEAPGSSTDTQYF.

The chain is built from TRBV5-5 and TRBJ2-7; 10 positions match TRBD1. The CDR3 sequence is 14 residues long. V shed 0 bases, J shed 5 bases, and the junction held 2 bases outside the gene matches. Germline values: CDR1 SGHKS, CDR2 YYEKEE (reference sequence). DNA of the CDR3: TGTGCCAGCAGCTTGGGGGACAGGGGCCACGAGCAGTACTTC. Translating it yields CASSLGDRGHEQYF.

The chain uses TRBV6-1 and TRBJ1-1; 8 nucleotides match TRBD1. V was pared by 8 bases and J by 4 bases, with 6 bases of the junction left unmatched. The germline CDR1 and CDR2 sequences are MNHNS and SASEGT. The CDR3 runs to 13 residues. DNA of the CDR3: TGTGCCAGCGGGATAACAGGGGGCACTGAAGCTTTCTTT. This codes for CASGITGGTEAFF.

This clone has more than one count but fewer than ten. For the CDR3, the DNA is TGTGCCAGCAGCGTAGATAACACGTTCTACGAGCAGTACTTC. Encoded protein: CASSVDNTFYEQYF. The chain couples TRBV9 to TRBJ2-7; D remains unclear. This CDR3 comprises 14 residues. CDR1 and CDR2 (germline): SGDLS, YYNGEE. V lost 0 bases and J lost 3, with 10 bases in between.

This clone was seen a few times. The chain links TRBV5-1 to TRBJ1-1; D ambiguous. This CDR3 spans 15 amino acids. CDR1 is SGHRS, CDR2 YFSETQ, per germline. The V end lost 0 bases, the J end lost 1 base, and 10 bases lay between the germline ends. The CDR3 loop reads CASSLAFPSNTEAFF. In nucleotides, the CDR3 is TGCGCCAGCAGCTTGGCGTTCCCCTCGAACACTGAAGCTTTCTTT.

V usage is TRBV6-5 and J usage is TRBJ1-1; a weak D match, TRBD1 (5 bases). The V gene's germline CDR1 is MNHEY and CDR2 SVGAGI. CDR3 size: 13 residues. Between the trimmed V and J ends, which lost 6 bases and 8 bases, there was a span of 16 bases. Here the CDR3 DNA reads TGTGCCAGCAGCCGAACCGACAGAGCAGAAGCTTTCTTT. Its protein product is CASSRTDRAEAFF.

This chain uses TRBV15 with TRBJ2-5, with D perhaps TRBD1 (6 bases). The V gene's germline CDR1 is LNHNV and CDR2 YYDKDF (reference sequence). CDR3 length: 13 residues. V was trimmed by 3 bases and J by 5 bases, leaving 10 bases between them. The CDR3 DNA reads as TGTGCCACCAGCAGTTCAAGGGGGGAGACCCAGTACTTC. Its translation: CATSSSRGETQYF. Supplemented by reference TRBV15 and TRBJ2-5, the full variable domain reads DAMVIQNPRYQVTQFGKPVTLSCSQTLNHNVMYWYQQKSSQAPKLLFHYYDKDFNNEADTPDNFQSRRPNTSFCFLDIRSPGLGDTAMYLCATSSSRGETQYFGPGTRLLVL.

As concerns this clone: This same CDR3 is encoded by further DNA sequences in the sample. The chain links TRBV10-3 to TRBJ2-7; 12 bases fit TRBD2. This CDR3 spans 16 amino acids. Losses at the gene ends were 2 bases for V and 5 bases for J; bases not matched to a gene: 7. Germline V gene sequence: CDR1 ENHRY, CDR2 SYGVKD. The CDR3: CAISESLAGGLDEQYF. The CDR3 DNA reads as TGTGCCATCAGTGAGAGCCTAGCGGGAGGGCTCGACGAGCAGTACTTC.

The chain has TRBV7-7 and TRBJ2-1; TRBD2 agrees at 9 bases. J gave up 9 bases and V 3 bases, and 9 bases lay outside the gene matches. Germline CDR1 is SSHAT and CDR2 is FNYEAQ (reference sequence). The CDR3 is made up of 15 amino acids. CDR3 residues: CASSLVLAGVSEQFF. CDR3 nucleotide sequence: TGTGCCAGCAGCTTGGTTTTAGCGGGAGTATCTGAGCAGTTCTTC. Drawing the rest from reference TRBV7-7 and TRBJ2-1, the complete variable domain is GAGVSQSPRYKVTKRGQDVTLRCDPISSHATLYWYQQALGQGPEFLTYFNYEAQPDKSGLPSDRFSAERPEGSISTLTIQRTEQRDSAMYRCASSLVLAGVSEQFFGPGTRLTVL.

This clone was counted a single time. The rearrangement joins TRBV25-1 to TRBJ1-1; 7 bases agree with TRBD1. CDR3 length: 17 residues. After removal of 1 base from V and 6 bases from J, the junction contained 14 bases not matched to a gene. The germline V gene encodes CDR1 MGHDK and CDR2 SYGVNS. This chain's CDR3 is CASSESPRQGWDAEAFF. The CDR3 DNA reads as TGTGCCAGCAGTGAATCGCCGAGACAGGGATGGGACGCTGAAGCTTTCTTT. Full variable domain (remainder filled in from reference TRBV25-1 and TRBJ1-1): EADIYQTPRYLVIGTGKKITLECSQTMGHDKMYWYQQDPGMELHLIHYSYGVNSTEKGDLSSESTVSRIRTEHFPLTLESARPSHTSQYLCASSESPRQGWDAEAFFGQGTRLTVV.

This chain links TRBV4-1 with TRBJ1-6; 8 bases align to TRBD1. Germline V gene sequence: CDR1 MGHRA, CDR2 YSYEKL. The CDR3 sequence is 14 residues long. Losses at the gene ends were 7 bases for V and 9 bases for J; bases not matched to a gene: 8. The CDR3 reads CASNDRGRGSPLHF. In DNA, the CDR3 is TGCGCCAGCAATGACAGGGGACGAGGTTCACCCCTCCACTTT.

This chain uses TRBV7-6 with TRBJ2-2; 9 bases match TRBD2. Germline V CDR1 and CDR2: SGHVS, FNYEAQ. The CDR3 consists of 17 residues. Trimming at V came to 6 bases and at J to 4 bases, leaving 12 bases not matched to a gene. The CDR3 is CASSQRSLAGRTGELFF. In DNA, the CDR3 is TGTGCCAGCAGTCAACGGAGTCTAGCGGGGCGCACCGGGGAGCTGTTTTTT.

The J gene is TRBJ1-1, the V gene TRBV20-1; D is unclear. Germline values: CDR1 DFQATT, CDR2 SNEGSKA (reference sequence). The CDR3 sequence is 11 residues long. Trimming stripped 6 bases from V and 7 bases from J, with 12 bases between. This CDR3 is CSASVGGEAFF. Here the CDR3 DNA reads TGCAGTGCCTCGGTCGGCGGTGAAGCTTTCTTT.

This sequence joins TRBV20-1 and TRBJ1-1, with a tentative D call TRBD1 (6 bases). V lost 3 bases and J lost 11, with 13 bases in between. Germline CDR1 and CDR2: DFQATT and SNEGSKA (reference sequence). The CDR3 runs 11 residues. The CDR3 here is CSASNGDRAFF. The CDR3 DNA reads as TGCAGTGCTAGTAACGGAGACAGGGCTTTCTTT.

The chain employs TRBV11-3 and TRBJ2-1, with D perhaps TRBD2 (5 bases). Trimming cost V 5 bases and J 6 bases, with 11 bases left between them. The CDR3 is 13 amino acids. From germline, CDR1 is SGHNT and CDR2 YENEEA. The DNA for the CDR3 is TGTGCCAGCAGCCCGACCGCGGGCAATGAGCAGTTCTTC. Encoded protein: CASSPTAGNEQFF.

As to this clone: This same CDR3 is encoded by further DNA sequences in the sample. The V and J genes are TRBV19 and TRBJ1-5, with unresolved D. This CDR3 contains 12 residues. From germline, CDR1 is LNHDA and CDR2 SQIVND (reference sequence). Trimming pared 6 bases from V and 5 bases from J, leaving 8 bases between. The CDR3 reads CASSEGDQPQHF. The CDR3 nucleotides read TGTGCCAGTAGCGAGGGTGATCAGCCCCAGCATTTT.

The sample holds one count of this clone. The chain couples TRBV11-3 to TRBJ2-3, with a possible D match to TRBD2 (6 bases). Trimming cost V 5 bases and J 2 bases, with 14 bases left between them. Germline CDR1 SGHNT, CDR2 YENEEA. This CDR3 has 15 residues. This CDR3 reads CASSRSGRDTDTQYF. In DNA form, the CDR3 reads TGTGCCAGCAGCCGTAGCGGAAGGGACACAGATACGCAGTATTTT. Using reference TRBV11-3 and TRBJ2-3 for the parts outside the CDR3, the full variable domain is EAGVVQSPRYKIIEKKQPVAFWCNPISGHNTLYWYLQNLGQGPELLIRYENEEAVDDSQLPKDRFSAERLKGVDSTLKIQPAELGDSAVYLCASSRSGRDTDTQYFGPGTRLTVL.

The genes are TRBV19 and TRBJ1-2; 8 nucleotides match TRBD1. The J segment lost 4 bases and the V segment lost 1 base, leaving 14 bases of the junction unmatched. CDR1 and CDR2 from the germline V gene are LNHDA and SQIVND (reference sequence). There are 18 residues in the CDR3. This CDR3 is CASSIAGTGAVEIYGYTF. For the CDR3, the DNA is TGTGCCAGTAGTATAGCCGGGACAGGAGCCGTTGAAATCTATGGCTACACCTTC.

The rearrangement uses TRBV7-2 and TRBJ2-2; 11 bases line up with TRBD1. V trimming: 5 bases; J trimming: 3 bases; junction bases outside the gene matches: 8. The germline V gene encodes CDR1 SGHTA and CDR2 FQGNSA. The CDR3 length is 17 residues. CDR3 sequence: CASSRTSGQGDTGELFF. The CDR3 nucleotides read TGTGCCAGCAGCCGCACCTCGGGACAGGGGGACACCGGGGAGCTGTTTTTT. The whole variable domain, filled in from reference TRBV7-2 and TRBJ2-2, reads GAGVSQSPSNKVTEKGKDVELRCDPISGHTALYWYRQSLGQGLEFLIYFQGNSAPDKSGLPSDRFSAERTGGSVSTLTIQRTQQEDSAVYLCASSRTSGQGDTGELFFGEGSRLTVL.

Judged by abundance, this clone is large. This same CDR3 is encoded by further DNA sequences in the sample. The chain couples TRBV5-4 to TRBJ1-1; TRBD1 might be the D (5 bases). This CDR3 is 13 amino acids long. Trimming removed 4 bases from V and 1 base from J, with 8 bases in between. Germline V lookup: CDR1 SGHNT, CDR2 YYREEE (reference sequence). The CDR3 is CASSRGENTEAFF. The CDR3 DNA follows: TGTGCCAGCAGCCGGGGGGAGAACACTGAAGCTTTCTTT. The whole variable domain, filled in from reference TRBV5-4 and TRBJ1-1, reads ETGVTQSPTHLIKTRGQQVTLRCSSQSGHNTVSWYQQALGQGPQFIFQYYREEENGRGNFPPRFSGLQFPNYSSELNVNALELDDSALYLCASSRGENTEAFFGQGTRLTVV.

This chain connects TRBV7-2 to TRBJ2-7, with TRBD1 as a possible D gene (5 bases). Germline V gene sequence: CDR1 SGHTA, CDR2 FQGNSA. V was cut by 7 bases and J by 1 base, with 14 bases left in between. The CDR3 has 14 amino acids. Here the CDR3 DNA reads TGTGCCAGCACCACAGTGCAGGGTTCCTACGAGCAGTACTTC. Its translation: CASTTVQGSYEQYF.

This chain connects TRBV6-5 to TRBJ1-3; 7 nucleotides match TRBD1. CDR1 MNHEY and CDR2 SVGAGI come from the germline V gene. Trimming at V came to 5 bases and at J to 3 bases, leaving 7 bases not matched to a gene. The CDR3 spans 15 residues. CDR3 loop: CASSRGTENGNTIYF. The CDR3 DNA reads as TGTGCCAGCAGTAGAGGGACAGAAAATGGAAACACCATATATTTT.

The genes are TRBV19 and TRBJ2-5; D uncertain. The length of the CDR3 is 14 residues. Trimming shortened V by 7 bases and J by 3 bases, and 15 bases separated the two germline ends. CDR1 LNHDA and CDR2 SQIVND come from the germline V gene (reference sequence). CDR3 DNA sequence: TGTGCCAGTACCTCAGGTCCCTGGGAAGAGACCCAGTACTTC. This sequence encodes CASTSGPWEETQYF.

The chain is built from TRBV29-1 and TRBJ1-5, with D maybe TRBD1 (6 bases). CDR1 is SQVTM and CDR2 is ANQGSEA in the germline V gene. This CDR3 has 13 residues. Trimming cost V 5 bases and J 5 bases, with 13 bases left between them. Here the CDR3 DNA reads TGCAGCGTTCGGGCAAACAGGGATCAGCCCCAGCATTTT. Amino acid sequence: CSVRANRDQPQHF.

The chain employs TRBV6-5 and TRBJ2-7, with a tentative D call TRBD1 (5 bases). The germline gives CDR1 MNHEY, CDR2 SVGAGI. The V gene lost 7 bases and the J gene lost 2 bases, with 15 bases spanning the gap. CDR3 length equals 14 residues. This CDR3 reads CASIPRTRTYEQYF. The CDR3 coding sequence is TGTGCCAGCATCCCCCGGACACGGACCTACGAGCAGTACTTC.

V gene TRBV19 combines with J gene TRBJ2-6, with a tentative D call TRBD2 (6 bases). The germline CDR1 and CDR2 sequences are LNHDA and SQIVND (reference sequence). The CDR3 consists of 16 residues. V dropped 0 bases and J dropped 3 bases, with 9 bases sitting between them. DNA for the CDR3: TGTGCCAGTAGTATAGACAGGGAGGTTGGGGCCAACGTCCTGACTTTC. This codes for CASSIDREVGANVLTF.

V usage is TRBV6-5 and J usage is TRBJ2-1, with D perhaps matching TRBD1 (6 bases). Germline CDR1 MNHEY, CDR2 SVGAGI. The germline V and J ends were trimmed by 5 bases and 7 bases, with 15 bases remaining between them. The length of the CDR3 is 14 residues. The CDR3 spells CASSVGGVGNEQFF. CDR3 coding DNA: TGTGCCAGCAGTGTAGGGGGAGTAGGAAATGAGCAGTTCTTC.

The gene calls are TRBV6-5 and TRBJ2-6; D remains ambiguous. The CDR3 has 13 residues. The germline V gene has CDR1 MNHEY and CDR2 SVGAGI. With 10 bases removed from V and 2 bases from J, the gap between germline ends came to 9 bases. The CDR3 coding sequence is TGTGCCACCGGTTTGCCTGGGGCCAACGTCCTGACTTTC. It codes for CATGLPGANVLTF.